These T cell receptor beta chains were read from a single sample in a study of beta chain features in type 1 diabetes. TCRdb keeps only in-frame clones here, not all; method: immunoSEQ multiplex PCR. The repertoire includes 120,000 or so clones, roughly a sixth of them detected once, and around 2.5% sits in the top ten. The source material was central memory CD4+ T cells from blood. These receptors came from a man between 18 and 35 years old with type 1 diabetes. Both conserved end residues are part of each CDR3. Fields, in order: clone size, D gene, V gene, J gene, CDR3 DNA, CDR3 protein. A D gene is named only where the DNA matches it firmly. The size of a clone is reported for some rows only, either as once, few or many, or as a class for expanded clones.

>-|TRBD1|TRBV6-4|TRBJ1-2
TGTGCCAGCAGTGACCAAGGGACAGGGGGCAACTATGGCTACACCTTC
CASSDQGTGGNYGYTF
>few|-|TRBV7-9|TRBJ2-7
TGTGCCAGCAGCTTAGTAGAGTCAGAACTGTACTTC
CASSLVESELYF
>many|TRBD2|TRBV28|TRBJ2-3
TGTGCCAGCAATCTTCTAGCGGGAGTGGATACGCAGTATTTT
CASNLLAGVDTQYF
>-|TRBD2|TRBV30|TRBJ2-1
TGTGCCTGGAGACTAGCGGGGGGCTACAATGAGCAGTTCTTC
CAWRLAGGYNEQFF
>few|-|TRBV11-3|TRBJ2-1
TGTGCCAGCAGCTTAGGTTACACCGCCGGGCGGGATGAGCAGTTCTTC
CASSLGYTAGRDEQFF
>few|-|TRBV7-3|TRBJ2-3
TGTGCCAGCAGCTTAGGGGCGGGCCTACACACAGATACGCAGTATTTT
CASSLGAGLHTDTQYF
>many|-|TRBV28|TRBJ1-1
TGTGCCAGCAGTTCCCCCTCGGCCGAAGGAACTGAAGCTTTCTTT
CASSSPSAEGTEAFF
>-|-|TRBV7-2|TRBJ2-3
TGTGCCAGCAGCTTAAGAGGGCCAACCACAGATACGCAGTATTTT
CASSLRGPTTDTQYF
>few|-|TRBV11-1|TRBJ2-1
TGTGCCAGCAGCTTAATACAGGGATCATACAATGAGCAGTTCTTC
CASSLIQGSYNEQFF
>many|TRBD2|TRBV7-9|TRBJ2-3
TGTGCCAGCAGCTTAGGGATTCGAGCGGGAGACCCAGATACGCAGTATTTT
CASSLGIRAGDPDTQYF
>-|-|TRBV7-9|TRBJ1-4
TGTGCCAGCAGCTTACAGGGGAGTGAAAAACTGTTTTTT
CASSLQGSEKLFF
>-|-|TRBV28|TRBJ1-2
TGTGCCAGCAGTCAGTCCGGGGGGGACGGCTTCGCCTATGGCTACACCTTC
CASSQSGGDGFAYGYTF
>few|-|TRBV27|TRBJ2-1
TGTGCCAGCAGTTCACCCCGGATGTCATGGGGCAATGAGCAGTTCTTC
CASSSPRMSWGNEQFF
>few|TRBD1|TRBV30|TRBJ2-2
TGTGCCTGGACTGGGACAGGGGGAATCGGGGAGCTGTTTTTT
CAWTGTGGIGELFF
>few|-|TRBV7-6|TRBJ1-1
TGTGCCAGCAGCCACCCCCCAATGAACACTGAAGCTTTCTTT
CASSHPPMNTEAFF
>-|-|TRBV16|TRBJ1-5
TGTGCCAGCAGCTTTGGAAATAATCAGCCCCAGCATTTT
CASSFGNNQPQHF
>few|-|TRBV5-1|TRBJ1-6
TGCGCCAGCAGCGGAGGAGGATCCTATAATTCACCCCTCCACTTT
CASSGGGSYNSPLHF
>few|TRBD1|TRBV7-2|TRBJ1-4
TGTGCCAGCAGCTCCGACAGGGTGGATGAAAAACTGTTTTTT
CASSSDRVDEKLFF